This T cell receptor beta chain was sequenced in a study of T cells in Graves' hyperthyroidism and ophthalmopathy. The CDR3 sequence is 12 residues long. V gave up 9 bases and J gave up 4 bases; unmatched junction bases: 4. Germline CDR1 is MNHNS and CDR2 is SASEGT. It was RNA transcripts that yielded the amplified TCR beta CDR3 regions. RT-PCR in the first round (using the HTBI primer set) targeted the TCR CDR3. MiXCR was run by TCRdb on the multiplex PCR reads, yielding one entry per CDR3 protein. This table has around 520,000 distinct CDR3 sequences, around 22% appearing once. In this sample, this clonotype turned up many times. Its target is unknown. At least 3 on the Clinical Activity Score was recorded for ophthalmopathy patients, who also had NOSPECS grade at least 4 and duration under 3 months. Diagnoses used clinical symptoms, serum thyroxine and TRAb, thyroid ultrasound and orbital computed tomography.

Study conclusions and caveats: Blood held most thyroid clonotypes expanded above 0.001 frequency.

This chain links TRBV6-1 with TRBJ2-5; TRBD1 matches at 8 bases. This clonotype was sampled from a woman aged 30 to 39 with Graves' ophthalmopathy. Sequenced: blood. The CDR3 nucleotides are TGTGCCAGTGGACAGGGAGGAGAGACCCAGTACTTC. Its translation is CASGQGGETQYF.